A single sample gave rise to the 23 T cell receptor beta chains below, sequenced in a study of response to subunit inactivated influenza vaccine (dated by TCRdb to the late 2010s). Library creation used RT-PCR. The reads were generated on an Illumina HiSeq 2500. TCRdb's own reprocessing of the public reads used fastp at Q25 and MiXCR and kept productive beta chains. Rows matching on CDR3 protein sequence are summarized as one entry with the most common DNA and genes. Counted in this sample were about 650,000 distinct CDR3 sequences; approximately 14% of them appeared once. The ten largest clones represent less than 8.5% of the sample. Specimen: PBMCs from blood, collected 14 days before vaccination. The receptor set was obtained from a man aged 50 to 60 who received an inactivated influenza vaccine. Donor details come from another sample of the same person, matched by shared clones.

The chain is built from TRBV3-1 and TRBJ2-7; 8 positions agree with TRBD1. The length of the CDR3 is 14 residues. With V trimmed by 0 bases and J by 7 bases, 5 bases remained unmatched. Germline values: CDR1 LGHDT, CDR2 YNNKEL (reference sequence). The CDR3 region has the DNA TGTGCCAGCAGCCAAGATGGCAGGGGGCAAGAGCAGTACTTC. Its translation: CASSQDGRGQEQYF.

The J gene is TRBJ2-7, the V gene TRBV12-3 or TRBV12-4, with unresolved D. The CDR3 loop spans 15 amino acids. V lost 8 bases to trimming and J lost 1 base, with 18 bases between them. The CDR3, as DNA: TGTGCCAGCGGACCGACTGGGCAGAAGTCCTACGAGCAGTACTTC. Amino acid sequence: CASGPTGQKSYEQYF.

As regards this clonotype: The junction differs from germline at one of its ends, possibly a read error. This chain links TRBV30 with TRBJ1-2; D gene uncertain. Germline V gene lookup returns CDR1 GTSNPN and CDR2 SVGIG (reference sequence). The CDR3 spans 13 residues. The CDR3 sequence: CALSVVEGGGYTF. DNA for the CDR3: TGTGCCTTGAGTGTCGTCGAGGGAGGAGGCTACACCTTC.

A remark on this clonotype: The junction departs from the called germline gene at one end, perhaps through a read error. The V and J genes are TRBV6-1 and TRBJ2-6; TRBD1 might be the D (5 bases). The CDR3 covers 15 residues. Germline-derived CDR1 and CDR2 are MNHNS and SASEGT. The chain's CDR3 is CASIPGHSGANVLAF. CDR3 in DNA: TGTGCCAGCATACCCGGCCACTCTGGGGCCAACGTCCTGGCTTTC.

This clonotype was counted between two and nine times. V usage is TRBV18 and J usage is TRBJ2-3, with a possible D match to TRBD1 (5 bases). CDR3 length equals 14 residues. Per the germline V gene, CDR1 is KGHSH and CDR2 is LQKENI. The V and J ends lost 6 bases and 4 bases respectively, with 14 bases between them. CDR3 protein: CASSTGQLPDTQYF. The CDR3 nucleotides read TGTGCCAGCTCGACCGGACAATTGCCAGATACGCAGTATTTT.

In this sample, this clonotype turned up a few times. The chain has TRBV12-3 or TRBV12-4 and TRBJ1-6; maybe TRBD1 (5 bases). V was cut by 5 bases and J by 10 bases, with 15 bases left in between. The CDR3 runs 14 residues. As DNA, the CDR3 is TGTGCCAGCAGTCCGCGACAGATGGGCTCACCCCTCCACTTT. This translates into CASSPRQMGSPLHF.

This clonotype occurred a few times. The chain has TRBV25-1 and TRBJ2-7, with D tentatively TRBD1 or TRBD2 (5 bases each). CDR1 and CDR2 (germline): MGHDK, SYGVNS. Trimming removed 3 bases at V and 6 bases at J, with 12 bases between. The CDR3 has 13 amino acids. CDR3 residues: CASSDSSGSEQYF. For the CDR3, the DNA is TGTGCCAGCAGTGACTCCTCAGGGAGCGAGCAGTACTTC.

On this clonotype itself: A much more abundant neighbour one base away suggests this may be a read error. The chain has TRBV2 and TRBJ2-3; 7 nucleotides match TRBD1. From germline, CDR1 is SNHLY and CDR2 FYNNEI. This CDR3 comprises 15 residues. Trimming at V came to 6 bases and at J to 1 base, leaving 7 bases not matched to a gene. In DNA, the CDR3 is TGTGCCAGCAGGGAAACAGGGGCCTGCACAGATACGCAGTATTTT. Translated: CASRETGACTDTQYF.

Note on this clonotype: Its ends do not fully match the called genes, so a read error is possible. The V call is TRBV25-1, the J call TRBJ2-1, with 9 bases fitting TRBD1. The CDR3 sequence is 11 residues long. Germline loops: CDR1 MGHDK, CDR2 SYGVNS. CDR3 coding DNA: TGTGCCAGCAGTGAGGGACAGGGTAGGGTCTTC. Its protein is CASSEGQGRVF.

The rearrangement uses TRBV5-1 and TRBJ2-1; 7 nucleotides line up with TRBD1. The CDR3 runs to 15 residues. Germline trimming cut 0 bases from V and 6 bases from J; bases unmatched to any gene: 6. Germline-derived CDR1 and CDR2 are SGHRS and YFSETQ. CDR3 protein: CASSLDGDSRNEQFF. The CDR3 DNA follows: TGCGCCAGCAGCTTGGACGGGGACAGCCGCAATGAGCAGTTCTTC.

The V gene is TRBV20-1, the J gene TRBJ2-7; the match to TRBD2 covers 8 bases. There are 15 residues in the CDR3. V was pared by 6 bases and J by 2 bases, with 12 bases of the junction left unmatched. The germline CDR1 and CDR2 sequences are DFQATT and SNEGSKA (reference sequence). CDR3 sequence reads: CSAPDFSGRTYEQYF. CDR3 DNA: TGCAGTGCCCCTGACTTCAGCGGGAGAACCTACGAGCAGTACTTC.

V usage is TRBV5-1 and J usage is TRBJ1-1; 7 positions match TRBD1. From germline, CDR1 is SGHRS and CDR2 YFSETQ. The CDR3 loop spans 15 amino acids. V was clipped by 3 bases and J by 5 bases; unmatched bases: 10. The CDR3 DNA follows: TGCGCCAGCAGCTGGAGGAAAACAGGGGAAACTGAAGCTTTCTTT. This encodes CASSWRKTGETEAFF.

This clonotype appeared a few times. The rearrangement uses TRBV12-3 or TRBV12-4 and TRBJ2-3, with D unresolved. Trimming took off 5 bases at V and 2 bases at J, with 11 bases between the two ends. CDR3 length: 14 residues. DNA of the CDR3: TGTGCCAGCAGTCTTCTTGTTATCACAGATACGCAGTATTTT. Translated, it gives CASSLLVITDTQYF.

This sequence joins TRBV28 and TRBJ2-3, with 8 positions matching TRBD1. Unmatched junction bases numbered 5, after V lost 4 bases and J lost 5 bases. The germline gives CDR1 MDHEN, CDR2 SYDVKM. This CDR3 contains 14 residues. The CDR3: CASSSWTGQDTQYF. CDR3 bases: TGTGCCAGCAGTTCCTGGACAGGGCAAGATACGCAGTATTTT.

This clonotype has at least ten counts. The chain recombines TRBV5-8 with TRBJ2-3; 8 bases match TRBD2. This CDR3 is built from 15 residues. The germline gives CDR1 SGHTS, CDR2 YDEGEE. Trimming removed 0 bases from V and 2 bases from J; junction bases left unmatched: 2. For the CDR3, the DNA is TGTGCCAGCAGCTTGGCAGCGGGGGCCACAGATACGCAGTATTTT. Its translation is CASSLAAGATDTQYF.

This clonotype came up a few times. For the CDR3, the DNA is TGCGCCAGCAGCTTGGGCGGGGATGCCCATCAGCCCCAGCATTTT. Its translation: CASSLGGDAHQPQHF. V usage is TRBV5-1 and J usage is TRBJ1-5; unclear D gene. Looked up from germline, CDR1 is SGHRS and CDR2 is YFSETQ. This CDR3 has 15 amino acids. V was shortened by 0 bases and J by 5 bases, with 12 bases between the two germline ends.

The chain employs TRBV3-1 and TRBJ2-5; the match to TRBD2 covers 11 bases. Trimming took 4 bases from V and 2 from J; bases not matched to a gene: 3. Germline V gene sequence: CDR1 LGHDT, CDR2 YNNKEL (reference sequence). The CDR3 runs to 15 residues. The CDR3: CASSRSSGGQETQYF. DNA of the CDR3: TGTGCCAGCAGCCGATCTAGCGGGGGGCAAGAGACCCAGTACTTC.

This chain uses TRBV5-1 with TRBJ2-6; tentatively, D is TRBD1 (6 bases). The germline gives CDR1 SGHRS, CDR2 YFSETQ. CDR3 length: 17 residues. Trimming left V 4 bases short and J 0 bases short, with 14 bases between. CDR3 sequence: CASSPGQVNSGANVLTF. DNA of the CDR3: TGCGCCAGCAGCCCGGGACAAGTTAACTCTGGGGCCAACGTCCTGACTTTC. Based on the CDR3 plus reference TRBV5-1 and TRBJ2-6, the full variable domain is KAGVTQTPRYLIKTRGQQVTLSCSPISGHRSVSWYQQTPGQGLQFLFEYFSETQRNKGNFPGRFSGRQFSNSRSEMNVSTLELGDSALYLCASSPGQVNSGANVLTFGAGSRLTVL.

The chain couples TRBV7-9 to TRBJ2-1, with D tentatively TRBD2 (6 bases). CDR1 SEHNR and CDR2 FQNEAQ come from the germline V gene (reference sequence). The CDR3 length is 12 residues. V lost 4 bases and J lost 10, with 11 bases in between. For the CDR3, the DNA is TGTGCCAGCAGCTCTAGCGAGCGGGAGCAGTTCTTC. Protein sequence: CASSSSEREQFF.

This clonotype was counted at least ten times. The CDR3: CASSLGDTSSYEQYF. The DNA for the CDR3 is TGCGCCAGCAGCTTGGGGGACACAAGCTCCTACGAGCAGTACTTC. The chain uses TRBV5-1 and TRBJ2-7, with D possibly matching TRBD1 (6 bases). Germline values: CDR1 SGHRS, CDR2 YFSETQ. V gave up 0 bases and J gave up 0 bases, with 10 bases separating them. CDR3 length equals 15 residues.

The chain has TRBV29-1 and TRBJ2-7; TRBD1 matches at 7 bases. The CDR3 extends over 12 amino acids. The J segment lost 5 bases and the V segment lost 1 base, leaving 2 bases of the junction unmatched. Per the germline V gene, CDR1 is SQVTM and CDR2 is ANQGSEA. DNA of the CDR3: TGCAGCGTTGAAGGCAGGGGGAACGAGCAGTACTTC. Residues: CSVEGRGNEQYF.

The chain recombines TRBV28 with TRBJ2-7; a possible D gene is TRBD2 (5 bases). With 3 bases removed from V and 3 bases from J, the gap between germline ends came to 9 bases. The germline V gene has CDR1 MDHEN and CDR2 SYDVKM. The CDR3 totals 13 residues. The CDR3 nucleotides read TGTGCCAGCAGTTTTCAGGAGGACTACGAGCAGTACTTC. Translating gives CASSFQEDYEQYF.

This clonotype was observed a few times. The chain links TRBV4-1 to TRBJ2-5; 8 bases agree with TRBD1. V lost 3 bases, J lost 3 bases, and 3 bases stayed unmatched. The CDR3 has 14 amino acids. Germline CDR1 is MGHRA and CDR2 is YSYEKL. The CDR3 is CASSQDRAEETQYF. The CDR3 DNA reads TGCGCCAGCAGCCAGGACAGGGCTGAAGAGACCCAGTACTTC.